This TCR beta chain was sequenced for a study of CD8 T cells in cerebrospinal fluid in Alzheimer's disease. General observations from the study: Compared with controls, mild cognitive impairment or Alzheimer's disease patients showed higher maximum CSF clone percentages.

As for this clonotype: Its cognate antigen is unknown.

A live/dead marker was used to sort live CSF cells for droplet sequencing. CDR3 length: 16 amino acids. CDR1 is DFQATT, CDR2 SNEGSKA, per germline (reference sequence). Reanalyzing the 10x single-cell sequencing reads, TCRdb keeps one entry per CDR3 protein, without DNA. The sample has approximately 1,400 distinct CDR3 sequences, and its top ten clones hold less than 20%. The sequenced sample consisted of cerebrospinal fluid. V gene TRBV20-1 combines with J gene TRBJ1-2; TCRdb's D call of TRBD1 is untestable without DNA. The sequence derives from a human donor with mild cognitive impairment. The CDR3 sequence is CSARDVPGRQGYGYTF.